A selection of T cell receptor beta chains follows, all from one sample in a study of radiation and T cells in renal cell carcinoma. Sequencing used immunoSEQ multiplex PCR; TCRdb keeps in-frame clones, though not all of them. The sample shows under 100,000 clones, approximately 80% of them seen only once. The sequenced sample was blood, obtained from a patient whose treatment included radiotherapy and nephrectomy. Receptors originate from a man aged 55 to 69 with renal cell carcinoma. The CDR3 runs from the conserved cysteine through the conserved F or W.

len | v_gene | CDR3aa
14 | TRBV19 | CASSKDRVGNEQFF
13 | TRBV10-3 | CAISDRQGNGYTF
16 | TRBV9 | CASSELAVGGYNEQFF
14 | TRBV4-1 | CASSQGTSGYTIYF
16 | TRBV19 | CASNLGAGVRAGELFF
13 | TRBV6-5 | CASRPPSGNEQFF
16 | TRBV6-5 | CASSYGFVEDDTEAFF
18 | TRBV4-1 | CASSQEVSGRFLTGELFF
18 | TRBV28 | CASSLSGTSGRSSYEQYF
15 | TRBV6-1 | CASREAGRNTGELFF
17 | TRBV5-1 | CASSLGSGGFGANVLTF